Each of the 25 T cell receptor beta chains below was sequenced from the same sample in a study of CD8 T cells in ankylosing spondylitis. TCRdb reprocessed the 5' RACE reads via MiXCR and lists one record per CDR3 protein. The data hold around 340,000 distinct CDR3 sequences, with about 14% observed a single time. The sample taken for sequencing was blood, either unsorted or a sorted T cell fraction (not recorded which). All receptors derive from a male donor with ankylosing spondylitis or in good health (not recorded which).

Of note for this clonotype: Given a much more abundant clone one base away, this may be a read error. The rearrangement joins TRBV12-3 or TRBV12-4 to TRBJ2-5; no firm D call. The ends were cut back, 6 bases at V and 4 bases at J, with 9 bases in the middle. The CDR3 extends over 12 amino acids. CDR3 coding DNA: TGTGCCAGCAGCCCCATCGGAGAGACCCAGTACTTC. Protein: CASSPIGETQYF.

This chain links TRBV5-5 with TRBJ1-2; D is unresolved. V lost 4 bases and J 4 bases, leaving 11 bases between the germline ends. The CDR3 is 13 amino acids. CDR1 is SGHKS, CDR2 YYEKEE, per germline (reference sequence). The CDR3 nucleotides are TGTGCCAGCAGCCCCATGCCCTCCTATGGCTACACCTTC. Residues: CASSPMPSYGYTF.

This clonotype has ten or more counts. CDR3 amino acids: CASSLQGTSNQPQHF. The CDR3 nucleotides read TGTGCCAGCAGCCTACAGGGAACAAGCAATCAGCCCCAGCATTTT. The chain uses TRBV12-3 or TRBV12-4 and TRBJ1-5; perhaps TRBD1 as D (6 bases). The germline V and J ends were trimmed by 6 bases and 1 base, with 13 bases remaining between them. The CDR3 sequence is 15 residues long.

CDR3 in DNA: TGTGCCAGCAGTACTACAGGAAATATAGCTGGGGCCAACGTCCTGACTTTC. The encoded protein is CASSTTGNIAGANVLTF. The genes are TRBV3-1 and TRBJ2-6, with a weak D call TRBD1 (5 bases). V lost 6 bases, J lost 2 bases, and 17 bases lay in between. The CDR3 covers 17 residues. Germline V gene data show CDR1 as LGHDT and CDR2 as YNNKEL (reference sequence).

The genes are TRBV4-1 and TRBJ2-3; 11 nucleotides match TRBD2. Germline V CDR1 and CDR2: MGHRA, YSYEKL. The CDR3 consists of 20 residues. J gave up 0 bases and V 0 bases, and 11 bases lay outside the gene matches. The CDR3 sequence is CASSQESGLAGGRSTDTQYF. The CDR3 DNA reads TGCGCCAGCAGCCAAGAAAGCGGGCTAGCGGGGGGCAGGAGCACAGATACGCAGTATTTT.

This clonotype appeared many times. The CDR3 reads CASSLGGSEQYF. DNA of the CDR3: TGCGCCAGCAGCTTGGGGGGATCCGAGCAGTACTTC. The genes are TRBV5-1 and TRBJ2-7, with D uncertain. The germline CDR1 and CDR2 sequences are SGHRS and YFSETQ. The CDR3 runs to 12 residues. V lost 0 bases to trimming and J lost 6 bases, with 7 bases between them.

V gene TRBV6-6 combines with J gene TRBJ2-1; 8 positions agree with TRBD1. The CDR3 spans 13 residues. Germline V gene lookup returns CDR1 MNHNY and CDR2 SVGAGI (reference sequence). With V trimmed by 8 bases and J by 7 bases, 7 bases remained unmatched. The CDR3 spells CASLDRDKNEQFF. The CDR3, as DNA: TGTGCCAGCTTGGACAGGGATAAGAATGAGCAGTTCTTC.

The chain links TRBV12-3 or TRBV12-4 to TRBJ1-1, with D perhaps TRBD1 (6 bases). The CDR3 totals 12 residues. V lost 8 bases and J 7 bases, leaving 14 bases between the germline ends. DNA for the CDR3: TGTGCCAGCCGAGGGGGGCAGGGTGAAGCTTTCTTT. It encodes CASRGGQGEAFF.

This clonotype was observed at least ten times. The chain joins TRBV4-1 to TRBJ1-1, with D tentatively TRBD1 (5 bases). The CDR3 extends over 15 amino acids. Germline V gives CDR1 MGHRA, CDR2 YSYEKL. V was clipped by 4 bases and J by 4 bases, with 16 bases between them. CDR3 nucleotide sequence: TGCGCCAGCAGCCCTGGTTACACAGGTGGCACTGAAGCTTTCTTT. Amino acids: CASSPGYTGGTEAFF.

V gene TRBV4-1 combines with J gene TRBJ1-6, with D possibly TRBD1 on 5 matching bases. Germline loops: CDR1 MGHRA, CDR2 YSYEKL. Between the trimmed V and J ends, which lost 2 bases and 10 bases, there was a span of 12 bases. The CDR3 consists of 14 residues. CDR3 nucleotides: TGCGCCAGCAGCCAATCCGGGACGGGATCACCCCTCCACTTT. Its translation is CASSQSGTGSPLHF.

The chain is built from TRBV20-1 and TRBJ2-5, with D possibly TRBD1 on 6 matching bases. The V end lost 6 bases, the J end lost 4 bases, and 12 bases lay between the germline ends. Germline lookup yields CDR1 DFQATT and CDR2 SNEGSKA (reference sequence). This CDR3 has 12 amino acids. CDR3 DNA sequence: TGCAGTGCGCATTCAGGGGTAGAGACCCAGTACTTC. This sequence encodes CSAHSGVETQYF.

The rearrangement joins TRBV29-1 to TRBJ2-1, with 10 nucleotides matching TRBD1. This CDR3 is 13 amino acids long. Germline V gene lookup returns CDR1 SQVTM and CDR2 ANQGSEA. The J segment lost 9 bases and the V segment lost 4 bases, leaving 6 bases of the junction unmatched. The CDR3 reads CSVGGDRGSEQFF. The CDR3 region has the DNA TGCAGCGTTGGCGGGGACAGGGGTTCTGAGCAGTTCTTC.

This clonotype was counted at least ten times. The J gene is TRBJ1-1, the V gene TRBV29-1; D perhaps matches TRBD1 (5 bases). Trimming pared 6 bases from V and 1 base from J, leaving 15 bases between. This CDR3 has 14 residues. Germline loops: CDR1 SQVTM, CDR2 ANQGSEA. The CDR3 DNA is TGCAGCGTGCGGACACTCTCACCGAACACTGAAGCTTTCTTT. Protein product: CSVRTLSPNTEAFF.

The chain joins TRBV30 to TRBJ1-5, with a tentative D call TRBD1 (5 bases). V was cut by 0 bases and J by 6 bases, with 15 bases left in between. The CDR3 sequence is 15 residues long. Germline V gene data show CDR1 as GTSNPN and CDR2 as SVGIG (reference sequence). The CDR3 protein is CAWSVLSQGPQPQHF. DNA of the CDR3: TGTGCCTGGAGTGTACTAAGCCAGGGTCCTCAGCCCCAGCATTTT.

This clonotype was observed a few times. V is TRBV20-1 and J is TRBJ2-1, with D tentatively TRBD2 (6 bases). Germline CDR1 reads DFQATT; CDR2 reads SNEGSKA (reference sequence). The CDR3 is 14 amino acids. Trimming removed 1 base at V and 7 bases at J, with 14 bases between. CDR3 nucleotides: TGCAGTGCTAGAGTTGGCGGTGGGGGGAATGAGCAGTTCTTC. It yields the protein CSARVGGGGNEQFF.

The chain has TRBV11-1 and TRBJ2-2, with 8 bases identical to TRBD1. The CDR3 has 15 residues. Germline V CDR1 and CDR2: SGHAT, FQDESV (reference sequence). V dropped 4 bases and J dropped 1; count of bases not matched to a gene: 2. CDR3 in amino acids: CASSWGTGNTGELFF. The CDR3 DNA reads TGTGCCAGCAGCTGGGGGACAGGGAACACCGGGGAGCTGTTTTTT.

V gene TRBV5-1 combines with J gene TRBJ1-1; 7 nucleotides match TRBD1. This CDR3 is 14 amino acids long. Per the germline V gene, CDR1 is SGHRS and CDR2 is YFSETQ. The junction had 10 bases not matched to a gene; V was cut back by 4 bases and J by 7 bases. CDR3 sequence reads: CASSEKTGLGEAFF. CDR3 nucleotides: TGCGCCAGCAGCGAAAAGACAGGGTTGGGTGAAGCTTTCTTT. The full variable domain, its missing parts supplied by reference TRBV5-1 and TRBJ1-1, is KAGVTQTPRYLIKTRGQQVTLSCSPISGHRSVSWYQQTPGQGLQFLFEYFSETQRNKGNFPGRFSGRQFSNSRSEMNVSTLELGDSALYLCASSEKTGLGEAFFGQGTRLTVV.

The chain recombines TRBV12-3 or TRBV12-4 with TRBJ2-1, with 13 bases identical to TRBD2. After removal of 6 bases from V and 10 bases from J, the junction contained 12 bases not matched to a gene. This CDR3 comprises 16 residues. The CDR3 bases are TGTGCCAGCAGCCCACTAGCGGGGGGGCCGATCGACGAGCAGTTCTTC. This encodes CASSPLAGGPIDEQFF.

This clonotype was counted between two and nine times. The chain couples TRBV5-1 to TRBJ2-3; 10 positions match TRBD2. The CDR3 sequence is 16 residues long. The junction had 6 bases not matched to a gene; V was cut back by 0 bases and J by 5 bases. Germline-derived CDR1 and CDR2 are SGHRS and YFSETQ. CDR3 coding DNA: TGCGCCAGCAGCTTGGCCACTAGCGGGGTTCTAGATACGCAGTATTTT. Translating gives CASSLATSGVLDTQYF. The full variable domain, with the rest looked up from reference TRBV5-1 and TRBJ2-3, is KAGVTQTPRYLIKTRGQQVTLSCSPISGHRSVSWYQQTPGQGLQFLFEYFSETQRNKGNFPGRFSGRQFSNSRSEMNVSTLELGDSALYLCASSLATSGVLDTQYFGPGTRLTVL.

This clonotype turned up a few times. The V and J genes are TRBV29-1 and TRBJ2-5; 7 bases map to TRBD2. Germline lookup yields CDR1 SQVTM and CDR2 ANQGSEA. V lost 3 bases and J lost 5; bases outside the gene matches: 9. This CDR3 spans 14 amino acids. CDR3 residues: CSVEVGGTSETQYF. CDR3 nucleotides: TGCAGCGTTGAGGTCGGGGGGACCTCCGAGACCCAGTACTTC.

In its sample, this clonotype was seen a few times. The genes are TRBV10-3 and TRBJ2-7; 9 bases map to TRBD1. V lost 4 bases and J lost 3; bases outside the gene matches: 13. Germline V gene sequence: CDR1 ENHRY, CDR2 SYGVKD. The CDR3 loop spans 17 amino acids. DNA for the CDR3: TGTGCCATCAGTGGCGTACTTGGGGACAGGGTCAGCTACGAGCAGTACTTC. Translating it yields CAISGVLGDRVSYEQYF.

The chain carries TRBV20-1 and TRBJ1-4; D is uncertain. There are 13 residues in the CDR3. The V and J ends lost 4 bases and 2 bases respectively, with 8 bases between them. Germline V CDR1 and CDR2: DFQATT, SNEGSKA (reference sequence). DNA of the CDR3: TGCAGTGCTATGAGAGGGACTAATGAAAAACTGTTTTTT. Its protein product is CSAMRGTNEKLFF.

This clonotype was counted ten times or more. This CDR3 is CSVQRTTNTDTQYF. DNA for the CDR3: TGCAGCGTTCAAAGGACTACTAACACAGATACGCAGTATTTT. This chain links TRBV29-1 with TRBJ2-3; possible D gene TRBD2, 6 bases. The V end lost 5 bases, the J end lost 2 bases, and 14 bases lay between the germline ends. The CDR3 runs to 14 residues. CDR1 is SQVTM, CDR2 ANQGSEA, per germline.

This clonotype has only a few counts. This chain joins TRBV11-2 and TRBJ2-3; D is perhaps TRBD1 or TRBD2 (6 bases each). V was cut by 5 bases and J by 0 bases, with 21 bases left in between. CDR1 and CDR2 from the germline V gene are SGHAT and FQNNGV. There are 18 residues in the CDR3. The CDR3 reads CASSPQPGGTTSTDTQYF. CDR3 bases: TGTGCCAGCAGCCCCCAACCGGGCGGGACAACTAGCACAGATACGCAGTATTTT.

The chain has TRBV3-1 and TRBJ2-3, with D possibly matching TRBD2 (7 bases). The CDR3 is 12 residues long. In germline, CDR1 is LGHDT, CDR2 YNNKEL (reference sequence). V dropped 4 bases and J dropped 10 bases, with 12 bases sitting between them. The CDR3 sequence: CASSPGGRAQYF. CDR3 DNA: TGTGCCAGCAGCCCCGGGGGGCGTGCGCAGTATTTT.